This entry describes one T cell receptor (beta chain). This clonotype is termed medium-sized (0.01 to 0.1%). The clone's antigen remains unknown. Within one base of it there is no much larger clone, and no base qualities were kept. These data belong to a study. Germline trimming: 3 bases from V, 1 base from J; junction bases outside gene matches: 9. In the germline V gene, CDR1 corresponds to MDHEN and CDR2 to SYDVKM. The CDR3 contains 16 residues, cysteine and phenylalanine counted. Only the CDR3 part of the read is kept: 48 bases, read in frame from the first base. The sequencer listed for this sample is Illumina MiSeq. TCRdb ran its own pipeline on the public reads, namely fastp trimming at Q25 and MiXCR clone calling, and kept in-frame beta chains. Identical CDR3 proteins give one entry, which carries the most common genes and DNA. This sample gives about 1,800 distinct CDR3 sequences in total; 6.5% to 9% of them show up just once. The ten biggest clones cover roughly 12% of the sample.

The rearranged chain carries TRBV28 and TRBJ2-7, with 7 bases matching TRBD1. Sequencing used CD4+ T cells from peripheral blood. The source is a human donor with rheumatoid arthritis. The nucleotides are TGTGCCAGCAGTTTCCTGGCTCCAGGGGGTTCCTACGAGCAGTACTTC. Its protein is CASSFLAPGGSYEQYF.